A single TCR beta chain is shown here with its context. The antigen is undetermined. This sample was included in a study of graft-versus-host responses after intestinal transplantation. Overall study context: Grafts were multivisceral, liver-intestinal, or isolated intestinal.

Measured with immunoSEQ multiplex PCR; TCRdb has only the in-frame clones, and not every one. This table has 40,000 to 45,000 clones, around 95% appearing once. The germline V and J ends were trimmed by 0 bases and 6 bases, with 14 bases remaining between them. The CDR3 is made up of 15 amino acids. Germline-derived CDR1 and CDR2 are SGDLS and YYNGEE. This sequence was found in a human donor who was the organ donor for an intestinal transplant. The J gene is TRBJ2-3, the V gene TRBV9; D gene ambiguous. The sequencing used unstimulated CD8+ T cells sorted from spleen or lymph node cells, collected before transplant. The CDR3 reads CASSVGRVVPDTQYF. Written as DNA, the CDR3 is TGTGCCAGCAGCGTAGGGAGAGTGGTCCCTGATACGCAGTATTTT.